A selection of T cell receptor beta chains follows, all from one sample in a study of human T cells and chemical hapten exposure. One entry per CDR3 protein results from TCRdb running MiXCR on the RACE reads. Here the sample spans around 380,000 distinct CDR3 sequences, roughly 4.8% being singletons. Sample: whole blood, taken in connection with sensitization to the hapten diphenylcyclopropenone (DPC). The receptors derive from a woman aged 45-60 years with alopecia areata. Some clones in this sample may be carry-over from other donors' samples. CDR3s leave out the opening cysteine and the closing phenylalanine or tryptophan.

v_call	j_call	cdr3_aa
TRBV6-1	TRBJ1-2	ASSPTGQGLSYGYT
TRBV29-1	TRBJ2-7	SVESPHSYEQY
TRBV29-1	TRBJ2-1	SVRTGTGAGNEQF
TRBV6-5	TRBJ1-1	ASSPGQGYKAF
TRBV5-4	TRBJ2-3	ASRPAGGPTDTQY
TRBV18	TRBJ1-1	ASSPKGSTEAF
TRBV12-3/TRBV12-4	TRBJ2-3	ASTGGIAGDTQY
TRBV27	TRBJ1-2	ASSLSQQGPANSNYGYT
TRBV30	TRBJ2-1	AWSRTGGRNEQF
TRBV11-1	TRBJ2-3	ASSFLGASTDTQY
TRBV6-1	TRBJ1-1	GVKNTEAF
TRBV12-3/TRBV12-4	TRBJ1-4	ASSFETGGVNEKLF
TRBV12-3/TRBV12-4	TRBJ1-6	ASSRDLEPLH
TRBV20-1	TRBJ2-3	SAPRRDTQY
TRBV7-9	TRBJ1-3	ASSPRWGLNSGNTIY
TRBV12-3/TRBV12-4	TRBJ2-7	ASSPATGPYEQY
TRBV7-2	TRBJ2-1	ASSSLENEQF
TRBV24-1	TRBJ2-1	ATRGGPTPNEQF
TRBV20-1	TRBJ2-7	SATPGPTAYEQY
TRBV12-3/TRBV12-4	TRBJ1-1	ASRNKQVSGAF
TRBV5-6	TRBJ1-5	ASSLSNGEGNQPQH
TRBV6-2/TRBV6-3	TRBJ2-1	ASSIGGAHNEQF
TRBV9	TRBJ2-7	VSSPDSYEQY
TRBV6-1	TRBJ1-4	ASGDRGLANEKLF
TRBV27	TRBJ1-1	ATRGSGTEAF
TRBV6-5	TRBJ2-3	ASSHLKTDTQY
TRBV13	TRBJ2-5	ASSSRSRGETQY
TRBV6-5	TRBJ1-2	ASSGKSHHGYT
TRBV4-1	TRBJ2-3	ASSRQTSAGTDTQY
TRBV21-1	TRBJ2-7	APAEDHRSGQY
TRBV6-2/TRBV6-3	TRBJ2-7	AARDQYYEQY
TRBV4-3	TRBJ2-7	ASSQEAGAAYEQY